The 5 T cell receptor beta chains below all came from one sample that was sequenced in a study of Ad26.COV2.S vaccination and SARS-CoV-2 variants. Treatment indicated: some 19 received Ad26.COV2.S at low or high dose, single or two shots; 5 received placebo; per-sample allocation not given. It was on day 63 after the first vaccine or placebo injection that samples were taken. TCRdb's copy holds only in-frame clones and misses some; the assay was immunoSEQ multiplex PCR. This sample yields about 350,000 clones, of which more than 75% are seen a single time; 3.4% belongs to the top ten. Source: peripheral blood, taken in a trial of Ad26.COV2.S vaccine versus placebo. The receptors were sampled from a person aged 18-65 years who received the Ad26.COV2.S COVID-19 vaccine or a placebo.

The rearrangement uses TRBV7-3 and TRBJ2-1; TRBD2 agrees at 7 bases. This CDR3 spans 15 amino acids. Germline V lookup: CDR1 SGHTA, CDR2 FQGTGA. After removal of 4 bases from V and 5 bases from J, the junction contained 8 bases not matched to a gene. The CDR3 region is CASSSKTSTDNEQFF. The CDR3 DNA is TGTGCCAGCAGCTCAAAGACTAGCACAGACAATGAGCAGTTCTTC.

The chain combines TRBV4-1 with TRBJ2-7; perhaps TRBD1 as D (6 bases). The CDR3 sequence is 13 residues long. The germline gives CDR1 MGHRA, CDR2 YSYEKL. V was trimmed by 0 bases and J by 7 bases, leaving 10 bases between them. As DNA, the CDR3 is TGCGCCAGCAGCCAAGATAGGGGGTGGGAGCAGTACTTC. Protein sequence: CASSQDRGWEQYF.

This clone has a handful of counts. The V call is TRBV18, the J call TRBJ1-5, with a possible D match to TRBD1 (5 bases). Per germline, CDR1 KGHSH and CDR2 LQKENI. Trimming pared 3 bases from V and 0 bases from J, leaving 9 bases between. The CDR3 has 15 amino acids. CDR3 bases: TGTGCCAGCTCACCGGGACTCGGTAGCAATCAGCCCCAGCATTTT. This encodes CASSPGLGSNQPQHF. Together with reference TRBV18 and TRBJ1-5, the CDR3 gives the full variable domain: NAGVMQNPRHLVRRRGQEARLRCSPMKGHSHVYWYRQLPEEGLKFMVYLQKENIIDESGMPKERFSAEFPKEGPSILRIQQVVRGDSAAYFCASSPGLGSNQPQHFGDGTRLSIL.

V and J are TRBV2 and TRBJ2-1; 9 nucleotides agree with TRBD1. V lost 3 bases and J lost 4; bases outside the gene matches: 1. This CDR3 is 14 amino acids long. From germline, CDR1 is SNHLY and CDR2 FYNNEI. CDR3 loop: CASSEGQGYNEQFF. The CDR3 DNA follows: TGTGCCAGCAGTGAGGGACAGGGTTACAATGAGCAGTTCTTC.

The chain has TRBV13 and TRBJ1-1; 10 positions agree with TRBD1. This CDR3 is built from 17 residues. The V segment lost 5 bases and the J segment 1 base; nucleotides outside the gene matches: 10. The germline gives CDR1 PRHDT, CDR2 FYEKMQ (reference sequence). CDR3 bases: TGTGCCAGCAGCCGCTGGACAGGGGGGACGTGGAACACTGAAGCTTTCTTT. Translation: CASSRWTGGTWNTEAFF.